This T cell receptor (beta chain) was sequenced for a study of T cell clonality in common variable immunodeficiency. Clones were sequenced by immunoSEQ multiplex PCR, and TCRdb holds only the in-frame ones, with some missing. The data show about 42,000 clones, with none appearing a single time. Germline V gives CDR1 SGHTA, CDR2 FQGTGA. V lost 5 bases, J lost 0 bases, and 15 bases lay in between. The CDR3 contains 16 residues. Many counts were recorded for this clone. The read gets to within 3 residues of the CDR3 end, and the germline J gene fills in the rest. V is TRBV7-3 and J is TRBJ2-3; D perhaps matches TRBD1 (6 bases). Sequencing was done on a sample of peripheral blood mononuclear cells. This TCR was sampled from a person aged 18-69 years in good health. The CDR3 loop reads CASSQGTVRSTDTQYF. The part of the CDR3 DNA that was read is TGTGCCAGCAGCCAGGGGACGGTAAGGAGCACAGATACG.